The 20 T cell receptor beta chains presented below share a single source sample, sequenced in a study of blood T cell repertoires in COVID-19. TCRdb's table, derived via immunoSEQ multiplex PCR, lists solely in-frame clones and lacks some. The sample yields around 280,000 clones, around 86% seen once. Sequenced input: peripheral blood. The receptors come from a man between 70 and 80 years old with acute or convalescent COVID-19.

The V gene is TRBV28, the J gene TRBJ1-5, with 9 bases aligning to TRBD1. CDR3 size: 16 residues. Germline CDR1 MDHEN, CDR2 SYDVKM. V shed 7 bases and J 4 bases; nucleotides not matched to a gene: 11. This CDR3 is CASTPRTGAFNQPQHF. CDR3 nucleotide sequence: TGTGCCAGCACCCCTAGGACAGGGGCGTTTAATCAGCCCCAGCATTTT.

The V call is TRBV7-2, the J call TRBJ1-6, with D perhaps matching TRBD1 (5 bases). CDR1 and CDR2 (germline): SGHTA, FQGNSA. Trimming stripped 3 bases from V and 6 bases from J, with 9 bases between. The length of the CDR3 is 14 residues. For the CDR3, the DNA is TGTGCCAGCAGCTTTAGACAGAGTAATTCACCCCTCCACTTT. Translated, it gives CASSFRQSNSPLHF.

The chain links TRBV28 to TRBJ1-6; maybe TRBD1 (5 bases). V was shortened by 6 bases and J by 5 bases, with 11 bases between the two germline ends. The CDR3 loop spans 14 amino acids. Germline V gene sequence: CDR1 MDHEN, CDR2 SYDVKM. CDR3 in amino acids: CASRGQGHNSPLHF. The CDR3 bases are TGTGCCAGCAGAGGACAAGGACATAATTCACCCCTCCACTTT.

The genes are TRBV5-3 and TRBJ1-2; 8 bases align to TRBD1. TRBV5-3 is an open reading frame, and its role is uncertain. V lost 4 bases to trimming and J lost 3 bases; unmatched junction nucleotides: 20. The CDR3 length is 19 residues. CDR3 protein: CARSQGAVKERRFHYGYTF. The CDR3, as DNA: TGTGCCAGAAGCCAGGGGGCCGTAAAGGAGCGAAGGTTCCACTATGGCTACACCTTC.

V and J are TRBV2 and TRBJ2-5; TRBD1 aligns across 8 bases. Germline V gene data show CDR1 as SNHLY and CDR2 as FYNNEI. V lost 2 bases to trimming and J lost 6 bases; unmatched junction nucleotides: 5. The length of the CDR3 is 14 residues. Here the CDR3 DNA reads TGTGCCAGCAGTGAACAACAGGGGGGACAGACCCAGTACTTC. It specifies CASSEQQGGQTQYF. Combining the CDR3 with reference TRBV2 and TRBJ2-5 gives the whole variable domain EPEVTQTPSHQVTQMGQEVILRCVPISNHLYFYWYRQILGQKVEFLVSFYNNEISEKSEIFDDQFSVERPDGSNFTLKIRSTKLEDSAMYFCASSEQQGGQTQYFGPGTRLLVL.

Written as DNA, the CDR3 is TGTGCCAGCAGGCGGGACAGAGAAGAGACCCAGTACTTC. Amino acid sequence: CASRRDREETQYF. The genes are TRBV9 and TRBJ2-5, with TRBD1 as a possible D gene (7 bases). Germline lookup yields CDR1 SGDLS and CDR2 YYNGEE. V was pared by 5 bases and J by 3 bases, with 11 bases between. The CDR3 has 13 residues.

The rearrangement uses TRBV5-1 and TRBJ1-1, with no clear D. Germline lookup yields CDR1 SGHRS and CDR2 YFSETQ. The germline V and J ends were trimmed by 8 bases and 0 bases, with 11 bases remaining between them. This CDR3 spans 13 amino acids. The CDR3 nucleotides are TGCGCCAGTAGTGCCCAAGTGAACACTGAAGCTTTCTTT. Translation: CASSAQVNTEAFF.

The chain joins TRBV27 to TRBJ2-1; possibly TRBD2 for D (5 bases). Trimming cost V 3 bases and J 7 bases, with 22 bases left between them. The germline V gene has CDR1 MNHEY and CDR2 SMNVEV (reference sequence). CDR3 length: 17 residues. The CDR3 nucleotides are TGTGCCAGCAGTTTTTTAACTAGTCATACACACACAAATGAGCAGTTCTTC. Translated, it gives CASSFLTSHTHTNEQFF.

V and J are TRBV12-3 or TRBV12-4 and TRBJ2-4; possibly TRBD2 for D (5 bases). The CDR3 totals 12 residues. V dropped 2 bases and J dropped 7 bases, with 6 bases sitting between them. The chain's CDR3 is CASSLSGNIQYF. The CDR3 DNA reads as TGTGCCAGCAGTTTATCGGGGAACATTCAGTACTTC.

The CDR3 spells CASSQVLLGTGGFNSNQPQHF. CDR3 DNA sequence: TGCGCCAGCAGCCAAGTTCTTCTGGGCACAGGGGGGTTCAATAGCAATCAGCCCCAGCATTTT. The rearrangement joins TRBV4-1 to TRBJ1-5; 8 bases match TRBD1. J lost 0 bases, V lost 1 base, and 17 bases had no gene match. There are 21 residues in the CDR3. Germline-derived CDR1 and CDR2 are MGHRA and YSYEKL.

The chain employs TRBV7-7 and TRBJ1-4, with TRBD1 matching 7 bases. Germline values: CDR1 SSHAT, CDR2 FNYEAQ (reference sequence). The CDR3 is 20 amino acids. The J segment lost 1 base and the V segment lost 5 bases, leaving 19 bases of the junction unmatched. This CDR3 is CASSPRGPTGRRGTNEKLFF. The CDR3 DNA sequence: TGTGCCAGCAGCCCCCGAGGACCGACAGGGAGGAGGGGAACTAATGAAAAACTGTTTTTT.

This rearrangement joins TRBV12-3 or TRBV12-4 to TRBJ1-5; possibly TRBD1 for D (5 bases). The V end was cut by 3 bases, the J end by 4 bases, with 7 bases between. This CDR3 has 13 amino acids. CDR3 coding DNA: TGTGCCAGCAGTTTTGGGGGGAATCAGCCCCAGCATTTT. Its translation: CASSFGGNQPQHF.

The chain links TRBV5-1 to TRBJ2-6, with D possibly being TRBD1 (6 bases). Trimming took 7 bases from V and 1 from J, leaving 9 bases between them. CDR3 length equals 14 residues. Looked up from germline, CDR1 is SGHRS and CDR2 is YFSETQ. The CDR3, as DNA: TGCGCCAGCGGCGACAGGTCTGGGGCCAACGTCCTGACTTTC. It translates to CASGDRSGANVLTF.

J is TRBJ2-7 and V is TRBV5-5; 7 bases fit TRBD1. CDR3 size: 14 residues. Germline V gives CDR1 SGHKS, CDR2 YYEKEE (reference sequence). J gave up 0 bases and V 5 bases, and 5 bases lay outside the gene matches. In DNA, the CDR3 is TGTGCCAGCAGTCCCGGGACAGTCTCCTACGAGCAGTACTTC. Translating gives CASSPGTVSYEQYF.

This clone was seen once. The V call is TRBV9, the J call TRBJ2-3, with 10 bases lining up with TRBD2. The length of the CDR3 is 17 residues. After removal of 0 bases from V and 3 bases from J, the junction contained 7 bases not matched to a gene. In germline, CDR1 is SGDLS, CDR2 YYNGEE. The CDR3 is CASSVEFLAGGTDTQYF. CDR3 bases: TGTGCCAGCAGCGTAGAATTCTTAGCGGGAGGAACAGATACGCAGTATTTT.

The chain links TRBV23-1 to TRBJ2-7; the D is unclear. TRBV23-1 is placed among ORFs of uncertain function. The CDR3 consists of 13 residues. Deletions cut 2 bases from V and 2 bases from J, with 7 bases between. The CDR3 loop is CASSQGEPYEQYF. The CDR3 nucleotides are TGCGCCAGCAGTCAAGGTGAGCCCTACGAGCAGTACTTC.

CDR3 sequence: CASSLGLAAQETQYF. The CDR3 DNA sequence: TGTGCCAGCAGCTTAGGACTAGCGGCCCAAGAGACCCAGTACTTC. The gene calls are TRBV7-2 and TRBJ2-5, with 9 bases fitting TRBD2. Germline CDR1 and CDR2: SGHTA and FQGNSA. With 1 base clipped from V and 1 base from J, the junction kept 1 base outside the gene matches. The CDR3 runs to 15 residues.

The J gene is TRBJ2-3, the V gene TRBV3-1 (or the pseudogene TRBV3-2); 9 bases agree with TRBD2. This CDR3 has 15 residues. CDR1 is LGHDT, CDR2 YNNKEL, per germline (reference sequence). With 5 bases clipped from V and 5 bases from J, the junction kept 8 bases outside the gene matches. The CDR3 DNA follows: TGTGCCAGCAGCTCCCTAGCGGGGTTGAGAGATACGCAGTATTTT. It specifies CASSSLAGLRDTQYF.

The chain links TRBV28 to TRBJ2-3; maybe TRBD2 (6 bases). The germline gives CDR1 MDHEN, CDR2 SYDVKM. This CDR3 is built from 17 residues. The ends were cut back, 2 bases at V and 2 bases at J, with 17 bases in the middle. CDR3 coding DNA: TGTGCCAGCAGTTTAGGAACGACTAGGGAGAACACAGATACGCAGTATTTT. Its translation is CASSLGTTRENTDTQYF.

This clone was counted a single time. J is TRBJ2-7 and V is TRBV28; weak D call: TRBD2 (6 bases). The CDR3 runs to 14 residues. The V end was cut by 6 bases, the J end by 2 bases, with 14 bases between. The germline CDR1 and CDR2 sequences are MDHEN and SYDVKM. CDR3 DNA sequence: TGTGCCAGCAGCTTCTACCGCGGGGCCTACGAGCAGTACTTC. This sequence encodes CASSFYRGAYEQYF.